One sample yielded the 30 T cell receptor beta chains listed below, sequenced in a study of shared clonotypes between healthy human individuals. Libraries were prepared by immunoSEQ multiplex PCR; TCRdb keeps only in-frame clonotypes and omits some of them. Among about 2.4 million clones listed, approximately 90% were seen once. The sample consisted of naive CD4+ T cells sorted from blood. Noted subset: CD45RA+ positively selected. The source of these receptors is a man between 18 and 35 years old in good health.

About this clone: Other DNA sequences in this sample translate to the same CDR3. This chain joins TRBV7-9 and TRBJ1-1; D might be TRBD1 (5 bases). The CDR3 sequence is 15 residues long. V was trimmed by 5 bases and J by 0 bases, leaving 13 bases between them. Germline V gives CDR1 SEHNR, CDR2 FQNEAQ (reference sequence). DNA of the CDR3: TGTGCCAGCAGCCCCAGGCAGGGATTGAACACTGAAGCTTTCTTT. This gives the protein CASSPRQGLNTEAFF.

CDR3 region: CASSSPGSRQETQYF. The CDR3 region has the DNA TGTGCCAGCAGCTCTCCCGGGAGCCGCCAAGAGACCCAGTACTTC. The rearrangement links TRBV7-2 to TRBJ2-5, with D tentatively TRBD2 (6 bases). Germline V gives CDR1 SGHTA, CDR2 FQGNSA. The CDR3 is made up of 15 amino acids. The V gene lost 4 bases and the J gene lost 1 base, with 13 bases spanning the gap.

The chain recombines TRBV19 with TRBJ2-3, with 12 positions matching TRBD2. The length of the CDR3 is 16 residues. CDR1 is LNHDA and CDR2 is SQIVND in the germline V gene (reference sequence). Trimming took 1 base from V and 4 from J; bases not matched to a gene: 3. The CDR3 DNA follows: TGTGCCAGTAGTATAGGTAGACTAGCGGGAGCAGATACGCAGTATTTT. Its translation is CASSIGRLAGADTQYF.

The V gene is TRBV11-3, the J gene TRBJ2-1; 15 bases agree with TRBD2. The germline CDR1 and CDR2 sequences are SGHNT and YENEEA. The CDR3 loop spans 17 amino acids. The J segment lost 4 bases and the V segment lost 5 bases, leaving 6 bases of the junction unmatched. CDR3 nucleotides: TGTGCCAGCAGCCTGGGACTAGCGGGAGGCGAGTACAATGAGCAGTTCTTC. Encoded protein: CASSLGLAGGEYNEQFF. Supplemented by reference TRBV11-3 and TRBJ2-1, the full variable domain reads EAGVVQSPRYKIIEKKQPVAFWCNPISGHNTLYWYLQNLGQGPELLIRYENEEAVDDSQLPKDRFSAERLKGVDSTLKIQPAELGDSAVYLCASSLGLAGGEYNEQFFGPGTRLTVL.

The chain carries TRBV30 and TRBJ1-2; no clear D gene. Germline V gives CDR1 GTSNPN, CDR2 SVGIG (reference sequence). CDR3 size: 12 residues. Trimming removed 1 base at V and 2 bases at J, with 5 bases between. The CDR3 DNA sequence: TGTGCCTGGAGTGCGGTCAACTATGGCTACACCTTC. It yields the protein CAWSAVNYGYTF.

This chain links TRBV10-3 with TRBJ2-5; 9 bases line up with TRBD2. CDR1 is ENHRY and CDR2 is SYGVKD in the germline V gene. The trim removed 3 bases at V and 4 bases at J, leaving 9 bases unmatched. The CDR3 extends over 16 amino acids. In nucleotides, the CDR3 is TGTGCCATCAGTGACGCGGCGGTAGCGGGAGTAGAGACCCAGTACTTC. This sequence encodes CAISDAAVAGVETQYF.

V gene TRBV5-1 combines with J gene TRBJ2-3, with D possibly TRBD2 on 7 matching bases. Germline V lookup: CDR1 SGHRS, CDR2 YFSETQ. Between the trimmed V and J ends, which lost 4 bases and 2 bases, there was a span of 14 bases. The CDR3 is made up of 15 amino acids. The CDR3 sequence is CASSAFGGLTDTQYF. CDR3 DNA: TGCGCCAGCAGCGCCTTCGGGGGGCTCACAGATACGCAGTATTTT.

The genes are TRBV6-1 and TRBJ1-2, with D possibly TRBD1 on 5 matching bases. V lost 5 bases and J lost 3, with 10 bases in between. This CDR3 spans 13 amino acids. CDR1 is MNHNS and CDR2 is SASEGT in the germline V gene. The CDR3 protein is CASSFAGHYGYTF. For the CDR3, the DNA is TGTGCCAGCAGTTTTGCAGGGCACTATGGCTACACCTTC.

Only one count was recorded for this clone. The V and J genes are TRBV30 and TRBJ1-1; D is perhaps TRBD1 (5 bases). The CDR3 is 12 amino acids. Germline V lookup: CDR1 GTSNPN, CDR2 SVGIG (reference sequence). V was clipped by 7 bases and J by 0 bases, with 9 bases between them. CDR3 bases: TGTGCCTTGGGACGGCTGAACACTGAAGCTTTCTTT. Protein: CALGRLNTEAFF.

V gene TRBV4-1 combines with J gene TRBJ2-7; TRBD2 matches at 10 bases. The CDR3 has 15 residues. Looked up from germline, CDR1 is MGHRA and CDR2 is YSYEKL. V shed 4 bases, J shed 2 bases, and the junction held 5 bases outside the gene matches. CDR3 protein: CASSLGLAETYEQYF. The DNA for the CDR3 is TGCGCCAGCAGCCTCGGACTAGCGGAGACCTACGAGCAGTACTTC.

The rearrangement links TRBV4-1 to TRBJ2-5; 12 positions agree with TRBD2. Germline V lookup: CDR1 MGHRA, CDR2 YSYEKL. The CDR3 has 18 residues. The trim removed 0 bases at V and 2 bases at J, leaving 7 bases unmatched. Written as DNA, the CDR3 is TGCGCCAGCAGCCAAGATCTAGCGGGGGGGAATGCTCAAGAGACCCAGTACTTC. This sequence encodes CASSQDLAGGNAQETQYF.

This chain's CDR3 is CASSQQETEAFF. In nucleotides, the CDR3 is TGTGCCAGCTCACAACAGGAGACTGAAGCTTTCTTT. The V gene is TRBV6-6, the J gene TRBJ1-1; D possibly corresponds to TRBD1 (5 bases). The CDR3 totals 12 residues. V lost 8 bases and J 5 bases, leaving 12 bases between the germline ends. CDR1 MNHNY and CDR2 SVGAGI come from the germline V gene (reference sequence).

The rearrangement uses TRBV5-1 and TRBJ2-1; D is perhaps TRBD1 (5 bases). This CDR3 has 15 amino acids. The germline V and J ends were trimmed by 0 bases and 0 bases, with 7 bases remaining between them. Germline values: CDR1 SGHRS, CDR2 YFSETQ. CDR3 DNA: TGCGCCAGCAGCTTGGCCAGGGCCTCCTACAATGAGCAGTTCTTC. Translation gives CASSLARASYNEQFF.

CDR3 region: CAWKTGGNQPQHF. The CDR3 region has the DNA TGTGCCTGGAAGACAGGGGGCAATCAGCCCCAGCATTTT. The rearrangement uses TRBV30 and TRBJ1-5; 8 bases map to TRBD1. The CDR3 loop spans 13 amino acids. Per germline, CDR1 GTSNPN and CDR2 SVGIG (reference sequence). V was pared by 4 bases and J by 2 bases, with 1 base of the junction left unmatched.

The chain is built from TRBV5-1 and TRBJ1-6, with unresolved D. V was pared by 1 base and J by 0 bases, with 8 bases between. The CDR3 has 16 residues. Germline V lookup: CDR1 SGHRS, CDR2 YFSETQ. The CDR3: CASSLSGNSYNSPLHF. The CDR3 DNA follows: TGCGCCAGCAGCTTGTCCGGAAACTCCTATAATTCACCCCTCCACTTT.

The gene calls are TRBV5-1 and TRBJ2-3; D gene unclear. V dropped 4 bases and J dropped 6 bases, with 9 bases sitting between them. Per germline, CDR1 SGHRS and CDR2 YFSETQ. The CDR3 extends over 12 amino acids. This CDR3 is CASSLDWDTQYF. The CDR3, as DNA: TGCGCCAGCAGCCTTGACTGGGATACGCAGTATTTT.

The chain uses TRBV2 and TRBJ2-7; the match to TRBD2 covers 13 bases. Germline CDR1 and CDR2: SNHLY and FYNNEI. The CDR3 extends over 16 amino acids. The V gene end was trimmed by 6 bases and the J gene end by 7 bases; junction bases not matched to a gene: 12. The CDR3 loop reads CASSATSGGAEGEQYF. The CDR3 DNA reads TGTGCCAGCAGCGCTACTAGCGGGGGGGCCGAGGGGGAGCAGTACTTC.

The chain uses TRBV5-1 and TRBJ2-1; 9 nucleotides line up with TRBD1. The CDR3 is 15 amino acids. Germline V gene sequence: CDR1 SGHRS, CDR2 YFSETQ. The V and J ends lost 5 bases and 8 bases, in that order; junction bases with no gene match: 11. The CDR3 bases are TGCGCCAGCAGTCTGGAACCGGGACAGGGCTATGAGCAGTTCTTC. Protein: CASSLEPGQGYEQFF.

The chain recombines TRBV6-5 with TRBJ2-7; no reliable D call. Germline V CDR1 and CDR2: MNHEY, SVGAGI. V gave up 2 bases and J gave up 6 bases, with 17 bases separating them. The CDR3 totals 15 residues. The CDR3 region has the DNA TGTGCCAGCAGTTACAACAGTCCCTATGTCTCCGAGCAGTACTTC. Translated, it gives CASSYNSPYVSEQYF.

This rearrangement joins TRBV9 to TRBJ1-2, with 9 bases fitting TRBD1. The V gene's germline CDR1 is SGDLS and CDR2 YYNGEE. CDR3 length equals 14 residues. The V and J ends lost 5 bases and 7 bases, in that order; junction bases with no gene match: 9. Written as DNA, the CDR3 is TGTGCCAGCAGATCAACCGGGACAGGGAGTGGCTACACCTTC. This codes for CASRSTGTGSGYTF.

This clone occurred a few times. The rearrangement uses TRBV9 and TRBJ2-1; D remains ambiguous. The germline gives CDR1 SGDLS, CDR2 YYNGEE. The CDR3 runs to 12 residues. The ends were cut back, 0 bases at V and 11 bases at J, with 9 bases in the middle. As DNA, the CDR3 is TGTGCCAGCAGCGTAGCCGGTAGTAAGCAGTTCTTC. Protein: CASSVAGSKQFF.

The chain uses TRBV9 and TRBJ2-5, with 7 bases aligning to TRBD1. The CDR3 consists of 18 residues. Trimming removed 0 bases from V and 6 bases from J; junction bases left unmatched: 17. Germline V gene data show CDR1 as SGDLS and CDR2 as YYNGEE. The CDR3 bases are TGTGCCAGCAGCGTAGGCCCCCTCGACAGGGCGGAAGGGAAGACCCAGTACTTC. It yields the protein CASSVGPLDRAEGKTQYF.

In DNA, the CDR3 is TGTGCCAGCAGGGGAAGGAGCAATCAGCCCCAGCATTTT. Translated: CASRGRSNQPQHF. This chain links TRBV2 with TRBJ1-5; D unresolved. Germline V gene lookup returns CDR1 SNHLY and CDR2 FYNNEI. The CDR3 spans 13 residues. Trimming took 6 bases from V and 1 from J, leaving 7 bases between them.

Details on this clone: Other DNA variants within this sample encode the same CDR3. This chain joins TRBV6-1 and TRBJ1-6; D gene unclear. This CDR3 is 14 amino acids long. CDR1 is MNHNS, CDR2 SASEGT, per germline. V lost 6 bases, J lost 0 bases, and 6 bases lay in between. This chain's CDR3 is CASRGSSYNSPLHF. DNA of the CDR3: TGTGCCAGCAGAGGGAGCTCCTATAATTCACCCCTCCACTTT.

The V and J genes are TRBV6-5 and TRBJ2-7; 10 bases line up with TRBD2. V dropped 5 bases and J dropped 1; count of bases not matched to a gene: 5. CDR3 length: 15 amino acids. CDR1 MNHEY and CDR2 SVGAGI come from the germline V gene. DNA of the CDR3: TGTGCCAGCAGTCCTAGCGGGAGCGAATCCTACGAGCAGTACTTC. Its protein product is CASSPSGSESYEQYF.

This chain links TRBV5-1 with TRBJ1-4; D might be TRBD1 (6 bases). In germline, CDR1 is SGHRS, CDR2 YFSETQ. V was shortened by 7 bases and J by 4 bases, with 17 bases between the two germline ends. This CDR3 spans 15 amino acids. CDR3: CASGWRGELNEKLFF. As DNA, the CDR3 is TGCGCCAGCGGATGGAGGGGGGAGCTTAATGAAAAACTGTTTTTT.

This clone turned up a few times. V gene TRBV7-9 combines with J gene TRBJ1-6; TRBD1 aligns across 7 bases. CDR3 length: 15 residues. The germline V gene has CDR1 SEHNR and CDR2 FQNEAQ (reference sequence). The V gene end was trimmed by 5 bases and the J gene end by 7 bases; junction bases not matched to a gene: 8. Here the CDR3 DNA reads TGTGCCAGCAGCACCCTGACAGGGACCAATTCACCCCTCCACTTT. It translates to CASSTLTGTNSPLHF.

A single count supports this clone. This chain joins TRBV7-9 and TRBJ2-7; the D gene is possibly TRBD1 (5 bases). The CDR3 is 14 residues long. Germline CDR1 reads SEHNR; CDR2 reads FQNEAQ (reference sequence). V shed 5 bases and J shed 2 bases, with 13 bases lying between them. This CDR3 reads CASSAAPTAYEQYF. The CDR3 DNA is TGTGCCAGCAGCGCGGCCCCGACAGCCTACGAGCAGTACTTC.

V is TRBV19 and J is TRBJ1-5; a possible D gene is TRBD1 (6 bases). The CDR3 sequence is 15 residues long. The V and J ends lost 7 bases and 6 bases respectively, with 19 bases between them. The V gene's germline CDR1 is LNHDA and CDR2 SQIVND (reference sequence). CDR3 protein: CASMAGGGSLQPQHF. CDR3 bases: TGTGCCAGTATGGCGGGAGGGGGTAGTCTTCAGCCCCAGCATTTT. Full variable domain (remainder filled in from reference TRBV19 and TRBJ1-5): DGGITQSPKYLFRKEGQNVTLSCEQNLNHDAMYWYRQDPGQGLRLIYYSQIVNDFQKGDIAEGYSVSREKKESFPLTVTSAQKNPTAFYLCASMAGGGSLQPQHFGDGTRLSIL.

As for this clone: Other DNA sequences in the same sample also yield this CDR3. This CDR3 is CASSLGDRVGEKLFF. In DNA, the CDR3 is TGCGCCAGCAGCTTGGGGGACAGGGTCGGCGAAAAACTGTTTTTT. This chain links TRBV5-1 with TRBJ1-4; 9 positions match TRBD1. This CDR3 is built from 15 residues. V dropped 0 bases and J dropped 8; count of bases not matched to a gene: 5. Germline loops: CDR1 SGHRS, CDR2 YFSETQ.